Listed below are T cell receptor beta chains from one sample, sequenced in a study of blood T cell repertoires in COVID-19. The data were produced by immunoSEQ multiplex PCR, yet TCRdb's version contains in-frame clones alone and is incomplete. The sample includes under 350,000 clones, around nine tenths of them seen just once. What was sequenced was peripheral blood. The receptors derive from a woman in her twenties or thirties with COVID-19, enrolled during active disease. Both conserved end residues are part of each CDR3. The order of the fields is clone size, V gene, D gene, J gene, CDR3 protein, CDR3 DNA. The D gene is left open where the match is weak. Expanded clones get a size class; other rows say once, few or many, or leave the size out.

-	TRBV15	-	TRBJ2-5	CATSRLGQTQETQYF	TGTGCCACCAGCCGCCTCGGACAGACACAAGAGACCCAGTACTTC
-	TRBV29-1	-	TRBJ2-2	CSVGNRGGTGELFF	TGCAGCGTTGGGAACAGGGGAGGAACCGGGGAGCTGTTTTTT
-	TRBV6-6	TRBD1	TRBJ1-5	CASSDGQGYNQPQHF	TGTGCCAGCAGCGATGGACAGGGGTACAATCAGCCCCAGCATTTT
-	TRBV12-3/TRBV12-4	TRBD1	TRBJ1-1	CASSSRGTEAFF	TGTGCCAGCAGTTCCAGGGGGACTGAAGCTTTCTTT
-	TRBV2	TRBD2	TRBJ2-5	CASSHIPGLAEETQYF	TGTGCCAGCAGTCACATCCCGGGACTAGCAGAAGAGACCCAGTACTTC
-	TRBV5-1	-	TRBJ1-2	CASSPYRDAANYGYTF	TGCGCCAGCAGCCCTTACAGGGACGCCGCTAACTATGGCTACACCTTC
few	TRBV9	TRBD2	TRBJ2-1	CASSALAGARGEQFF	TGTGCCAGCAGCGCTCTAGCGGGGGCACGTGGTGAGCAGTTCTTC
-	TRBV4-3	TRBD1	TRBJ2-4	CASSQGQALEKSSLNIQYF	TGCGCCAGCAGCCAGGGACAGGCCCTAGAAAAGTCAAGTTTAAACATTCAGTACTTC
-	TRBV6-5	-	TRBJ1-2	CASSYSSRQFYGYTF	TGTGCCAGCAGTTACTCTTCTAGACAGTTCTATGGCTACACCTTC
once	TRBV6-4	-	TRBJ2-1	CASSPRITGHDEQFF	TGTGCCAGCAGTCCCCGAATAACAGGGCACGATGAGCAGTTCTTC
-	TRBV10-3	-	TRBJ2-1	CAISDASVEQFF	TGTGCCATCAGTGACGCTAGCGTCGAGCAGTTCTTC
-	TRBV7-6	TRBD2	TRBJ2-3	CASSSRTGGPADTQYF	TGTGCCAGCAGCTCTCGCACGGGGGGGCCAGCAGATACGCAGTATTTT
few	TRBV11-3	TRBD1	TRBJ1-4	CASSLQGADEKLFF	TGTGCCAGCAGCTTACAGGGGGCGGATGAAAAACTGTTTTTT
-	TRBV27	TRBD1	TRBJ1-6	CASTNRQGCNSPLHF	TGTGCCAGCACCAACCGACAGGGATGTAATTCACCCCTCCACTTT
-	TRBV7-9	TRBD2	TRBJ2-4	CASSHGTSGGTGKNIQYF	TGTGCCAGCAGCCATGGGACTAGCGGGGGTACAGGTAAAAACATTCAGTACTTC
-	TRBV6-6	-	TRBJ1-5	CASSGQGPQHF	TGTGCCAGCAGCGGCCAGGGGCCCCAGCATTTT
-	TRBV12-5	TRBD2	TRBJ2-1	CASGERGKLEQFF	TGTGCTAGTGGGGAGCGGGGGAAACTTGAGCAGTTCTTC
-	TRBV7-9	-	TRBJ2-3	CASSLVRRSDTQYF	TGTGCCAGCAGCTTAGTGAGGAGGTCAGATACGCAGTATTTT
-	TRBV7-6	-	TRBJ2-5	CASSLGGGIQETQYF	TGTGCCAGCAGCTTAGGAGGGGGAATCCAAGAGACCCAGTACTTC
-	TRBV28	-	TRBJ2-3	CASSLLIVTDTQYF	TGTGCCAGCAGTTTATTGATAGTTACAGATACGCAGTATTTT
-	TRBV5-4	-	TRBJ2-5	CASSSGTFQETQYF	TGTGCCAGCAGCTCCGGGACATTCCAAGAGACCCAGTACTTC
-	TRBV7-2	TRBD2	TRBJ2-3	CAIGQGLAGADTQYF	TGTGCCATCGGACAGGGACTAGCGGGGGCAGATACGCAGTATTTT